A selection of T cell receptor beta chains follows, all from one sample in a study of cytomegalovirus exposure and HLA in healthy donors. Profiled with immunoSEQ multiplex PCR; TCRdb holds only in-frame clones, not every one. Of more than 85,000 clones in the sample, around 78% were seen once. Sequenced material: PBMCs. The source is a male donor in good health and CMV-seronegative. CDR3s include the opening cysteine and the closing phenylalanine or tryptophan. D genes are given only for firm matches. Expanded clones are given a class, and other clones once, few, many or no size at all.

>TRBJ1-1|-|15|TRBV27|-
CASSPRQLRGTEAFF
TGTGCCAGCAGTCCCCGTCAGTTAAGAGGAACTGAAGCTTTCTTT
>TRBJ2-1|-|13|TRBV4-1|-
CASSQDSGLSQFF
TGCGCCAGCAGCCAAGATTCCGGACTATCGCAGTTCTTC
>TRBJ1-2|TRBD1|14|TRBV5-6|-
CASSLGTGNYGYTF
TGTGCCAGCAGCTTAGGGACAGGGAACTATGGCTACACCTTC
>TRBJ1-2|TRBD1|15|TRBV7-3|-
CASSLGQGANYGYTF
TGTGCCAGCAGCTTAGGACAGGGAGCTAACTATGGCTACACCTTC
>TRBJ2-7|TRBD1|14|TRBV30|-
CAWSTGTGTYEQYF
TGTGCCTGGAGCACCGGGACAGGGACCTACGAGCAGTACTTC
>TRBJ2-5|-|13|TRBV18|-
CASSPSVQETQYF
TGTGCCAGCTCACCCTCAGTCCAAGAGACCCAGTACTTC
>TRBJ2-5|TRBD2|15|TRBV28|-
CASSRTGLAGETQYF
TGTGCCAGCAGTCGCACCGGACTAGCGGGAGAGACCCAGTACTTC
>TRBJ2-2|TRBD1|15|TRBV5-1|once
CASSFGQGGTGELFF
TGCGCCAGCAGCTTCGGACAGGGAGGCACCGGGGAGCTGTTTTTT
>TRBJ2-1|-|13|TRBV6-1|-
CASSERPGNEQFF
TGTGCCAGCAGTGAGCGCCCGGGCAATGAGCAGTTCTTC
>TRBJ1-2|-|14|TRBV14|-
CASSQVTVGGGYTF
TGTGCCAGCAGCCAAGTGACTGTCGGGGGTGGCTACACCTTC
>TRBJ2-3|-|14|TRBV5-4|once
CASSLDRGALLRSF
TGTGCCAGCAGCTTGGATCGGGGGGCTCTACTCAGATCCTTT
>TRBJ2-7|TRBD2|13|TRBV7-9|-
CASSPGGVYEQYF
TGTGCCAGCAGCCCCGGGGGGGTTTACGAGCAGTACTTC
>TRBJ2-7|TRBD1|15|TRBV7-9|few
CASSSNRGVGYEQYF
TGTGCCAGTAGCTCAAACAGGGGCGTCGGGTACGAGCAGTACTTC
>TRBJ2-7|TRBD2|16|TRBV28|-
CASSSTRSGGSYEQYF
TGTGCCAGCAGCTCCACGAGGTCGGGAGGTAGCTACGAGCAGTACTTC
>TRBJ2-6|TRBD1|17|TRBV15|-
CATSRSNRGSGANVLTF
TGTGCCACCAGCAGATCCAACAGGGGCTCTGGGGCCAACGTCCTGACTTTC
>TRBJ2-3|TRBD2|18|TRBV9|-
CASSPPGLAGPGADTQYF
TGTGCCAGCAGTCCCCCCGGGCTAGCGGGGCCTGGAGCAGATACGCAGTATTTT
>TRBJ2-4|TRBD1|18|TRBV6-1|-
CASSEAQNRGPAKNIQYF
TGTGCCAGCAGTGAAGCGCAGAACAGGGGGCCGGCCAAAAACATTCAGTACTTC
>TRBJ2-7|TRBD2|13|TRBV6-1|-
CASSGGRIYEQYF
TGTGCCAGCAGCGGCGGGAGGATCTACGAGCAGTACTTC
>TRBJ2-7|-|12|TRBV7-2|-
CASSLDDRAQYF
TGTGCCAGCAGCTTAGATGACAGAGCCCAGTACTTC
>TRBJ2-7|-|12|TRBV11-2|-
CASSLGHYEQYF
TGTGCCAGCAGCTTAGGGCACTACGAGCAGTACTTC
>TRBJ2-7|TRBD1|17|TRBV7-9|-
CSSSYPLRDRGGDEQYF
TGTTCCAGCAGCTATCCGCTGAGGGACAGGGGAGGCGACGAGCAGTACTTC
>TRBJ1-1|-|17|TRBV6-4|-
CASSDGFIGSENTEAFF
TGTGCCAGCAGTGACGGGTTTATAGGGAGTGAGAACACTGAAGCTTTCTTT
>TRBJ2-2|-|15|TRBV7-3|-
CASSPTGKNTGELFF
TGTGCCAGCAGCCCAACAGGGAAAAACACCGGGGAGCTGTTTTTT
>TRBJ1-3|-|13|TRBV2|-
CASSDSRGSTIYF
TGTGCCAGCAGTGACAGTAGGGGAAGCACCATATATTTT
>TRBJ2-3|-|15|TRBV28|once
CASSSSGAPSDTQYF
TGTGCCAGCAGTAGTTCAGGGGCCCCTTCGGATACGCAGTATTTT
>TRBJ2-7|-|14|TRBV9|-
CASSVVGGANEQYF
TGTGCCAGCAGCGTAGTAGGGGGAGCCAACGAGCAGTACTTC
>TRBJ2-1|-|15|TRBV7-8|-
CASSTPVGGPSEQFF
TGTGCCAGCAGCACACCGGTGGGGGGGCCCAGTGAGCAGTTCTTC
>TRBJ2-7|TRBD1|14|TRBV6-5|-
CASSRDRGGYEQYF
TGTGCCAGCAGCCGGGACAGGGGGGGCTACGAGCAGTACTTC
>TRBJ2-7|-|16|TRBV19|-
CASSISRKSSSYEQYF
TGTGCCAGTAGTATTTCGCGTAAGTCAAGCTCCTACGAGCAGTACTTC
>TRBJ1-5|-|13|TRBV19|-
CASSSQGHQPQHF
TGTGCCAGTAGCTCACAGGGACATCAGCCCCAGCATTTT
>TRBJ2-1|-|15|TRBV19|-
CASTRRTSSYNEQFF
TGTGCCAGTACCCGGAGGACGAGCTCCTACAATGAGCAGTTCTTC
>TRBJ1-5|-|15|TRBV5-4|-
CASSFWGDSDQPQHF
TGTGCCAGCAGCTTTTGGGGGGATAGCGATCAGCCCCAGCATTTT
>TRBJ2-1|TRBD2|17|TRBV5-1|-
CASILQPGTSGSNEQFF
TGCGCCAGCATTCTCCAACCCGGGACTAGCGGTTCCAATGAGCAGTTCTTC
>TRBJ2-3|-|15|TRBV5-1|-
CASSLLKPDTDTQYF
TGCGCCAGCAGCTTGTTAAAGCCTGACACAGATACGCAGTATTTT
>TRBJ2-3|-|17|TRBV5-1|-
CASSLAWAGASTDTQYF
TGCGCCAGCAGCTTGGCCTGGGCAGGGGCGAGCACAGATACGCAGTATTTT
>TRBJ2-5|TRBD1|14|TRBV28|-
CASSSGTGSETQYF
TGTGCCAGCAGTTCGGGGACAGGGTCGGAGACCCAGTACTTC
>TRBJ2-2|TRBD2|16|TRBV7-2|-
CASSLVASGNTGELFF
TGTGCCAGCAGCTTAGTGGCTAGCGGAAACACCGGGGAGCTGTTTTTT
>TRBJ1-4|-|15|TRBV19|-
CASSWDMLGNEKLFF
TGTGCCAGTAGTTGGGACATGTTGGGTAATGAAAAACTGTTTTTT
>TRBJ2-7|-|15|TRBV19|-
CASSIDLASTYEQYF
TGTGCCAGTAGTATCGACCTAGCGTCAACCTACGAGCAGTACTTC
>TRBJ2-7|-|15|TRBV4-1|-
CASRAEQGAGNEQYF
TGCGCCAGCAGGGCAGAACAGGGTGCTGGAAACGAGCAGTACTTC
>TRBJ2-5|-|15|TRBV13|-
CASSPWTGPRETQYF
TGTGCCAGCAGCCCCTGGACTGGGCCCCGGGAGACCCAGTACTTC
>TRBJ2-5|TRBD2|15|TRBV5-4|-
CASSLTSGTEETQYF
TGTGCCAGCAGCCTGACTAGCGGGACGGAAGAGACCCAGTACTTC
>TRBJ2-7|-|14|TRBV27|-
CASSSQGGSYEQYF
TGTGCCAGCAGTTCCCAGGGGGGCTCCTACGAGCAGTACTTC
>TRBJ1-5|-|14|TRBV5-1|-
CASSLSGSNQPQHF
TGCGCCAGCAGCTTGTCCGGGAGCAATCAGCCCCAGCATTTT
>TRBJ2-3|TRBD2|15|TRBV10-3|-
CAISSQAGEADTQYF
TGTGCCATCAGCAGTCAAGCGGGAGAGGCAGATACGCAGTATTTT
>TRBJ2-5|TRBD2|16|TRBV11-3|-
CASSSTAGLAGETQYF
TGTGCCAGCAGCTCAACCGCGGGACTAGCAGGGGAGACCCAGTACTTC
>TRBJ2-5|-|16|TRBV6-1|few
CASSEPGRLPQETQYF
TGTGCCAGCAGTGAGCCGGGGAGGCTCCCCCAAGAGACCCAGTACTTC
>TRBJ2-1|TRBD1|15|TRBV28|-
CASSSGTGDHNEQFF
TGTGCCAGCAGTTCCGGGACAGGAGATCACAATGAGCAGTTCTTC
>TRBJ2-2|TRBD2|17|TRBV5-6|-
CASCETSGRIETGELFF
TGTGCCAGCTGTGAGACTAGCGGGAGAATCGAAACCGGGGAGCTGTTTTTT